This T cell receptor (beta chain) was found in a study of quantifying T cell responses using KT2 cells. Study as a whole: cDNA was made from DNase-treated RNA using alpha and beta constant primers.

This clonotype was observed a handful of times. Germline CDR1 reads MNHEY; CDR2 reads SMNVEV (reference sequence). V lost 3 bases to trimming and J lost 6 bases; unmatched junction nucleotides: 0. The CDR3 contains 12 residues. An oligo carrying a UMI was ligated to the cDNA 3' end. First-round PCR used around 4 cycles and beta primers RC1.1 and RC1.2 covering TRBC1 and TRBC2. A single record per CDR3 protein comes from TCRdb applying MiXCR to the UMI-ligation and nested PCR reads. The data show 40,000 to 50,000 distinct CDR3 sequences, about 18% seen once. The chain employs TRBV27 and TRBJ2-3; 7 positions match TRBD2. Specimen: PBMCs spiked with cells of the T cell clone KT2. The origin of this receptor is a human donor. Written as DNA, the CDR3 is TGTGCCAGCAGTTTGGGGGGGGATACGCAGTATTTT. This codes for CASSLGGDTQYF.